Below, one TCR beta chain is given with its context. This entry comes from a study of identical twins. Germline V gene sequence: CDR1 SGHRS, CDR2 YFSETQ. This CDR3 comprises 14 residues. TCRdb recomputed calls from the 5' RACE reads with MiXCR, one row per CDR3 protein. The table includes 1.5 million to 2 million distinct CDR3 sequences, around 33% detected once. This rearrangement joins TRBV5-1 to TRBJ2-5; D is undetermined. TRBJ2-7 matches the DNA end more closely, so the J call is doubtful. Sample: cord blood. The sequence was obtained from a newborn girl in good health. The CDR3 DNA reads as TGCGCCAGCAGCTTTGTGTTGGGAAGCTACGAGCAGTACTTC. Its protein product is CASSFVLGSYEQYF.